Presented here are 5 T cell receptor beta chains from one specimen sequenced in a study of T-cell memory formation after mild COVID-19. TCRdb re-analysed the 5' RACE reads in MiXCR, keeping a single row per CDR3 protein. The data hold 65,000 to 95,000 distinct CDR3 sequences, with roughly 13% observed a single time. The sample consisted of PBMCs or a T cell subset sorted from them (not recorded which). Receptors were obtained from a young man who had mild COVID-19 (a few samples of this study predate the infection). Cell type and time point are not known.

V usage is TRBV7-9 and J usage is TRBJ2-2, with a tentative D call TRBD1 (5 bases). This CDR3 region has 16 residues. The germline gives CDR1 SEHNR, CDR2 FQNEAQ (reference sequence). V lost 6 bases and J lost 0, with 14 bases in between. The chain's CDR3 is CASSWGTTANTGELFF. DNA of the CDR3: TGTGCCAGCAGTTGGGGTACGACAGCGAACACCGGGGAGCTGTTTTTT. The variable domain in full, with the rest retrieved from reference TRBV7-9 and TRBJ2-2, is DTGVSQNPRHKITKRGQNVTFRCDPISEHNRLYWYRQTLGQGPEFLTYFQNEAQLEKSRLLSDRFSAERPKGSFSTLEIQRTEQGDSAMYLCASSWGTTANTGELFFGEGSRLTVL.

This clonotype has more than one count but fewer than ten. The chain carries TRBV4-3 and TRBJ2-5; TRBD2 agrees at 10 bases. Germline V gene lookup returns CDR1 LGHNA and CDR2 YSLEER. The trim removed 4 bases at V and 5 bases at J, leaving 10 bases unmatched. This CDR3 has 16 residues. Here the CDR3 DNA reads TGCGCCAGCAGCCCTCTGAGCGGGGGGGACGAGGAGACCCAGTACTTC. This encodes CASSPLSGGDEETQYF.

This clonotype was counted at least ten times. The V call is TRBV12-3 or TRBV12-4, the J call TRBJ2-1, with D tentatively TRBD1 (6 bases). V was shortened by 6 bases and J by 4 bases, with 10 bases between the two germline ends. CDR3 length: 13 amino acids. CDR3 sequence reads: CASSRTVYNEQFF. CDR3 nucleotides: TGTGCCAGCAGCCGGACAGTTTACAATGAGCAGTTCTTC.

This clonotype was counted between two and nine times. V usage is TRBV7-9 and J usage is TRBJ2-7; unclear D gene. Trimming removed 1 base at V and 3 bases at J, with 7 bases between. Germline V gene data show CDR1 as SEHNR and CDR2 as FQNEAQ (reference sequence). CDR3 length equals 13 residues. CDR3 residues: CASSLDPGYEQYV. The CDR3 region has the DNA TGTGCCAGCAGCTTAGATCCGGGCTACGAGCAGTACGTC.

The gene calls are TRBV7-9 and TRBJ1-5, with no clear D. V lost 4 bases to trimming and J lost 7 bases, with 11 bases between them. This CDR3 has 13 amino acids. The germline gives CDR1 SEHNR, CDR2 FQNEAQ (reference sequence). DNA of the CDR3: TGTGCCAGCAGCTCCGGACCCAGGCAGCCCCAGCATTTT. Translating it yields CASSSGPRQPQHF. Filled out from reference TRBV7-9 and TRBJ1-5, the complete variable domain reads DTGVSQNPRHKITKRGQNVTFRCDPISEHNRLYWYRQTLGQGPEFLTYFQNEAQLEKSRLLSDRFSAERPKGSFSTLEIQRTEQGDSAMYLCASSSGPRQPQHFGDGTRLSIL.